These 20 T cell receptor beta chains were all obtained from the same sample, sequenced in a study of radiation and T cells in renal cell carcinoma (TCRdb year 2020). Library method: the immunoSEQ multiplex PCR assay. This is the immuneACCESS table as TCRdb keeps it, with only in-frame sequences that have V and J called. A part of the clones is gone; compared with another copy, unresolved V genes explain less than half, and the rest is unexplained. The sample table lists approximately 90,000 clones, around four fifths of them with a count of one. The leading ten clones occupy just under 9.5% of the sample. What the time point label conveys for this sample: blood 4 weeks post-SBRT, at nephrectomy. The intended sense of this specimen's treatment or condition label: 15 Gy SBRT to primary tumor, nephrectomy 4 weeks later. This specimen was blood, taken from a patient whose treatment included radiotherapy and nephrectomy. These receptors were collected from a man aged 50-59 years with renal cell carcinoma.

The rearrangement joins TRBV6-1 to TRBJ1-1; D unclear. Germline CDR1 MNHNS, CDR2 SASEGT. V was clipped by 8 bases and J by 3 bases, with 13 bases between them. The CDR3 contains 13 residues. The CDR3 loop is CASASVGYTEAFF. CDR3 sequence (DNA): TGTGCCAGCGCTTCCGTTGGTTACACTGAAGCTTTCTTT.

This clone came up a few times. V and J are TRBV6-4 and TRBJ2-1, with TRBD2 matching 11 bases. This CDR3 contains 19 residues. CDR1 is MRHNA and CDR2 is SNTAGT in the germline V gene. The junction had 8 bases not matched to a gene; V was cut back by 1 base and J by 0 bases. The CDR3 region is CASSDLGLAVTLSYNEQFF. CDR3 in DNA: TGTGCCAGCAGTGACTTGGGACTAGCGGTAACCCTCTCCTACAATGAGCAGTTCTTC.

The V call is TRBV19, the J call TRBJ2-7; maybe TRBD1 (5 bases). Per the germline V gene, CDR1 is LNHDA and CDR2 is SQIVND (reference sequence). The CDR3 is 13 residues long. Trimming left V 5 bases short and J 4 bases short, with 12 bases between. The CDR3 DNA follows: TGTGCCAGTAGTCAGGGTCTGAAATACGAGCAGTACTTC. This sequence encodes CASSQGLKYEQYF.

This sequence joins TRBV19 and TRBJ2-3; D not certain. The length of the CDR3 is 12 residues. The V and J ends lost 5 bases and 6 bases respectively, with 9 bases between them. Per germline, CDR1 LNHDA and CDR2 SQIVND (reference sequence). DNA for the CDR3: TGTGCCAGTAGTCCCCAAGGCGATACGCAGTATTTT. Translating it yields CASSPQGDTQYF.

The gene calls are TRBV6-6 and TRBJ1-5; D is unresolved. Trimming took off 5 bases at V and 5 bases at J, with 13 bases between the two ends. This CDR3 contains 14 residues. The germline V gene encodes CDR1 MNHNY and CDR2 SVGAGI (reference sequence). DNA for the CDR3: TGTGCCAGCAGTACCCCGGCCTCAGATCAGCCCCAGCATTTT. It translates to CASSTPASDQPQHF.

Written as DNA, the CDR3 is TGTGCCAGCAGCGTCAGCAGGGGGGACCCTAACTATGGCTACACCTTC. It yields the protein CASSVSRGDPNYGYTF. The chain uses TRBV9 and TRBJ1-2, with TRBD1 matching over 7 bases. Germline loops: CDR1 SGDLS, CDR2 YYNGEE. With V trimmed by 2 bases and J by 0 bases, 7 bases remained unmatched. CDR3 length equals 16 residues.

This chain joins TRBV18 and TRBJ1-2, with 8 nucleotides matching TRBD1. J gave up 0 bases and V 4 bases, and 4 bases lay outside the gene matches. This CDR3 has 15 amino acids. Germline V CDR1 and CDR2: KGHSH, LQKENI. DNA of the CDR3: TGTGCCAGCTCACTAGGACAGGGACCTAACTATGGCTACACCTTC. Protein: CASSLGQGPNYGYTF.

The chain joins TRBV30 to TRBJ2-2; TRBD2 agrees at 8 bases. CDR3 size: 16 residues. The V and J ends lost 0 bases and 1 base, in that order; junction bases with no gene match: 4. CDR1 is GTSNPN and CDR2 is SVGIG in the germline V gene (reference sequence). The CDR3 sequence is CAWSVLAGVNTGELFF. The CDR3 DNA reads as TGTGCCTGGAGTGTCCTAGCGGGCGTGAACACCGGGGAGCTGTTTTTT.

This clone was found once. The CDR3, as DNA: TGTGCCTGGAGTGCTGGGGGGGGAGATTGGAATCAGCCCCAGCATTTT. This gives the protein CAWSAGGGDWNQPQHF. The chain has TRBV30 and TRBJ1-5; D might be TRBD1 (5 bases). The ends were cut back, 1 base at V and 4 bases at J, with 17 bases in the middle. This CDR3 region has 16 residues. Germline V gene lookup returns CDR1 GTSNPN and CDR2 SVGIG (reference sequence).

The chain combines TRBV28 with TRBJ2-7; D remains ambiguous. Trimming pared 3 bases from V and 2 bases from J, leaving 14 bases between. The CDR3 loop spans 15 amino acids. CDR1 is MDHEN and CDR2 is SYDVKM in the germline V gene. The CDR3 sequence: CASSFSQSGTYEQYF. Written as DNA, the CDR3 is TGTGCCAGCAGTTTTTCGCAGAGTGGTACCTACGAGCAGTACTTC.

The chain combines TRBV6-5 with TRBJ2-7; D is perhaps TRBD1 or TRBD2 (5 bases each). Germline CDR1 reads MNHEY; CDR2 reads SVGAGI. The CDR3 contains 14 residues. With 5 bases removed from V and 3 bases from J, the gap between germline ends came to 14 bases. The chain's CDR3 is CASSRGTDYYEQYF. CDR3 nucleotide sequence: TGTGCCAGCAGTCGAGGGACGGATTACTACGAGCAGTACTTC.

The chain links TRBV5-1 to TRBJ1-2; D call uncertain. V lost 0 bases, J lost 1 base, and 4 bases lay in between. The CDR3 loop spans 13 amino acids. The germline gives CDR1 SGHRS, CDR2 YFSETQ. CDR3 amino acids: CASSLALNYGYTF. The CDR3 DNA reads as TGCGCCAGCAGCTTGGCGCTTAACTATGGCTACACCTTC.

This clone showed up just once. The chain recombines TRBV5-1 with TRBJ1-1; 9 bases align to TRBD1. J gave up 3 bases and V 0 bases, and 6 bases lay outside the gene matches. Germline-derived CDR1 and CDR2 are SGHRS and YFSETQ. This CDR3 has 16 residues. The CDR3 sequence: CASSLAGTGRHTEAFF. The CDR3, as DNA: TGCGCCAGCAGCTTGGCCGGGACAGGGAGGCACACTGAAGCTTTCTTT.

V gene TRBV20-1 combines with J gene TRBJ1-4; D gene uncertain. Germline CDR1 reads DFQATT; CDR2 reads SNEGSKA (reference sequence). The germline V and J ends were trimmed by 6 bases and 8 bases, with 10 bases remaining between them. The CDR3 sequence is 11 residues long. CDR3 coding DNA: TGCAGTGCGCCTGGGGAGGAAAAACTGTTTTTT. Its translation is CSAPGEEKLFF.

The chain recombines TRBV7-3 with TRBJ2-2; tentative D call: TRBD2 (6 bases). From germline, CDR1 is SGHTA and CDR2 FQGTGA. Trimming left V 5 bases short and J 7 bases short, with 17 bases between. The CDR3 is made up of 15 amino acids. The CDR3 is CASSPTRGYVGELFF. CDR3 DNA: TGTGCCAGCAGCCCGACTCGGGGGTACGTCGGGGAGCTGTTTTTT. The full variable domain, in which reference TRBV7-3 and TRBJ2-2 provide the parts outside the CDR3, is GAGVSQTPSNKVTEKGKYVELRCDPISGHTALYWYRQSLGQGPEFLIYFQGTGAADDSGLPNDRFFAVRPEGSVSTLKIQRTERGDSAVYLCASSPTRGYVGELFFGEGSRLTVL.

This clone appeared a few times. The CDR3 coding sequence is TGTGCCAGCAGCTCCCCTTTACTAGCGGGAGTTGCGTGGGAGCAGTTCTTC. Its translation: CASSSPLLAGVAWEQFF. The J gene is TRBJ2-1, the V gene TRBV7-9, with 11 bases matching TRBD2. CDR1 is SEHNR and CDR2 is FQNEAQ in the germline V gene (reference sequence). This CDR3 has 17 amino acids. Trimming cost V 4 bases and J 10 bases; bases outside gene matches: 15.

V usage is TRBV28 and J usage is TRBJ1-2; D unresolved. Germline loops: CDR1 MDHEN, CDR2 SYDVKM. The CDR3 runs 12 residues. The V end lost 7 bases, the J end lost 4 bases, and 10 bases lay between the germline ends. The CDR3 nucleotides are TGTGCCAGCACTGGGGTAACCTATGGCTACACCTTC. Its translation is CASTGVTYGYTF.

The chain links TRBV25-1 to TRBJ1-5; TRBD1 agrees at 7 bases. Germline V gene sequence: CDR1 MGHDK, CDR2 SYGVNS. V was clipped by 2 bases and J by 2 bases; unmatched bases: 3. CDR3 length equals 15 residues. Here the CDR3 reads CASSELGTGNQPQHF. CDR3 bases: TGTGCCAGCAGTGAACTAGGGACAGGCAATCAGCCCCAGCATTTT.

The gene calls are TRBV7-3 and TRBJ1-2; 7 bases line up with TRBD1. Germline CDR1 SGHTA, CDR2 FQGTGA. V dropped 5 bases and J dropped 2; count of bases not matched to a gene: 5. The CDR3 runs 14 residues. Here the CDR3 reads CASSEKGQNYGYTF. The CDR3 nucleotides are TGTGCCAGCAGCGAGAAGGGACAGAACTATGGCTACACCTTC.

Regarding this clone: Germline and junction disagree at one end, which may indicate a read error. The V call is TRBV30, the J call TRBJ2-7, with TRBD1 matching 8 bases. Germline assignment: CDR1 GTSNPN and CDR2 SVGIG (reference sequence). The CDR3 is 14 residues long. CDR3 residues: CAWSRTGTSFEQYF. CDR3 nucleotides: TGTGCCTGGAGCAGGACAGGGACATCCTTCGAGCAGTACTTC.